These 10 T cell receptor beta chains originate from one sample sequenced in a study of T cells expressing NK-cell markers. TCRdb reprocessed the 5' RACE reads, with one entry per CDR3 protein and no DNA. The table lists some 140,000 distinct CDR3 sequences. The material sequenced was blood T cells: a sorted CD56 or NKG2C T cell subset, CD4+ or CD8+ T cells, or bulk PBMC T cells (not recorded which). The receptors shown here come from a woman aged 50 to 65 in good health.

This chain links TRBV4-1 with TRBJ1-6; TCRdb picks TRBD1, but there is no DNA to check that call. Per germline, CDR1 MGHRA and CDR2 YSYEKL. The CDR3 spans 15 residues. The CDR3 is CASSQDRMQGSPLHF.

The rearrangement links TRBV7-3 to TRBJ2-3. The CDR3 extends over 15 amino acids. Germline CDR1 and CDR2: SGHTA and FQGTGA. The CDR3 protein is CASSFTSRFADTQYF.

The chain links TRBV7-2 to TRBJ2-5; the TCRdb call, TRBD2, lacks DNA for checking. Germline V gene sequence: CDR1 SGHTA, CDR2 FQGNSA. The CDR3 spans 14 residues. The CDR3 protein is CASSLTRTSATQYF.

This chain links TRBV10-3 with TRBJ2-5; TCRdb picks TRBD2, but there is no DNA to check that call. CDR3 length: 15 amino acids. CDR1 and CDR2 (germline): ENHRY, SYGVKD. CDR3 residues: CAISDETSGPETQYF.

The V and J genes are TRBV4-2 and TRBJ2-7; with no DNA, the TCRdb D assignment of TRBD2 cannot be verified. The CDR3 is made up of 14 amino acids. CDR1 LGHNA and CDR2 YNFKEQ come from the germline V gene. The CDR3 sequence is CASSHAGTSYEQYF.

V usage is TRBV15 and J usage is TRBJ2-3; TCRdb outputs TRBD2, but without DNA this stays unchecked. This CDR3 contains 12 residues. Germline V CDR1 and CDR2: LNHNV, YYDKDF (reference sequence). The chain's CDR3 is CATSALADTQYF. Combining the CDR3 with reference TRBV15 and TRBJ2-3 gives the whole variable domain DAMVIQNPRYQVTQFGKPVTLSCSQTLNHNVMYWYQQKSSQAPKLLFHYYDKDFNNEADTPDNFQSRRPNTSFCFLDIRSPGLGDTAMYLCATSALADTQYFGPGTRLTVL.

This chain links TRBV3-1 with TRBJ1-2. Germline V gene data show CDR1 as LGHDT and CDR2 as YNNKEL (reference sequence). CDR3 length: 16 amino acids. The CDR3: CASSGERAGGGYGYTF.

The V and J genes are TRBV4-1 and TRBJ1-3. Germline V gene lookup returns CDR1 MGHRA and CDR2 YSYEKL. This CDR3 contains 15 residues. CDR3 in amino acids: CASSQGAASGNTIYF.

The chain is built from TRBV6-5 and TRBJ2-7; TCRdb's assignment of TRBD2 cannot be checked, as there is no DNA. The CDR3 sequence is 14 residues long. Germline V lookup: CDR1 MNHEY, CDR2 SVGAGI. CDR3 loop: CASSQREGLYEQYF.

The genes are TRBV13 and TRBJ2-1; TCRdb's assignment of TRBD2 cannot be checked, as there is no DNA. This CDR3 spans 15 amino acids. Germline CDR1 PRHDT, CDR2 FYEKMQ (reference sequence). CDR3: CASSSPGLADNEQFF.